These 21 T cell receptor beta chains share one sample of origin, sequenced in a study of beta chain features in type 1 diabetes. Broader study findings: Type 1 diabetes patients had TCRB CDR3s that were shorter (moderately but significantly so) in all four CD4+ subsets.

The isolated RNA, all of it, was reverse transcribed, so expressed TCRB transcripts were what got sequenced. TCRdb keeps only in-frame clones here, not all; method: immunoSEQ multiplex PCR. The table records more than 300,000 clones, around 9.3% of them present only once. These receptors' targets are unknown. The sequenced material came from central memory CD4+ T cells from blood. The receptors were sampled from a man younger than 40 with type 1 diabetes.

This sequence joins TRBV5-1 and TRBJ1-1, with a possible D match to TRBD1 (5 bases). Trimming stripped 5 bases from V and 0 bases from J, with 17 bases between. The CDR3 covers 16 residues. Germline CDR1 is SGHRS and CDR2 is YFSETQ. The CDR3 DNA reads TGCGCCAGCAGGAGTGGGCAGGGACTGATGAACACTGAAGCTTTCTTT. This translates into CASRSGQGLMNTEAFF.

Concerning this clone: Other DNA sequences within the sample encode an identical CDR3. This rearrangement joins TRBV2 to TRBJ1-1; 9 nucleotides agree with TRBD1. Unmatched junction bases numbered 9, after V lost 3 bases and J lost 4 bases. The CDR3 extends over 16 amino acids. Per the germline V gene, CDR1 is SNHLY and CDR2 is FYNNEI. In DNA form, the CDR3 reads TGTGCCAGCAGTGACCCCCCCGGGACAGGGAGCACTGAAGCTTTCTTT. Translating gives CASSDPPGTGSTEAFF.

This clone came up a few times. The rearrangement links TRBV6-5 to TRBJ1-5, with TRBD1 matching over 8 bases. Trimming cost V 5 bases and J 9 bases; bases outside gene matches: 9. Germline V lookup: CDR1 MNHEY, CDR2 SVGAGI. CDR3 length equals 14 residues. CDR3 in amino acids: CASSTDREVPPQHF. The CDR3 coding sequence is TGTGCCAGCAGTACGGACAGGGAAGTCCCGCCCCAGCATTTT.

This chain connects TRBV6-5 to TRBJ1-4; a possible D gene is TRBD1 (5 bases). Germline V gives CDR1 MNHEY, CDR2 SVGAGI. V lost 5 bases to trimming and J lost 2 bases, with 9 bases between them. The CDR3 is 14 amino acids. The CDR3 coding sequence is TGTGCCAGCAGTGGCAGGGACACTAATGAAAAACTGTTTTTT. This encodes CASSGRDTNEKLFF.

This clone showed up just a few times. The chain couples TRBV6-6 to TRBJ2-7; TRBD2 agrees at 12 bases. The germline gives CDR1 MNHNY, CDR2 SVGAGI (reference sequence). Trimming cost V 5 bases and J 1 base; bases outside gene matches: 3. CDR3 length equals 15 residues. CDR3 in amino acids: CASSTLAGGSYEQYF. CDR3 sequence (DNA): TGTGCCAGCAGTACTCTAGCGGGGGGGTCCTACGAGCAGTACTTC.

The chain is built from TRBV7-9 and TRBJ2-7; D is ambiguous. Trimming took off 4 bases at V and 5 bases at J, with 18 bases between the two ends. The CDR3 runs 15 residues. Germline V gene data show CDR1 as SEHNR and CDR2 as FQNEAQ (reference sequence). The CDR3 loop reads CASSSERPLGDEQYF. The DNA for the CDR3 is TGTGCCAGCAGCTCAGAGAGGCCTCTTGGGGACGAGCAGTACTTC.

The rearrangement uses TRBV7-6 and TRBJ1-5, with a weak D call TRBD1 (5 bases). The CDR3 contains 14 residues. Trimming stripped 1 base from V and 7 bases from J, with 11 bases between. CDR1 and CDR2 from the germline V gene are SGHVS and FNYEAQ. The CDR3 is CASSLDQGGQPQHF. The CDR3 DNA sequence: TGTGCCAGCAGCTTAGATCAGGGCGGCCAGCCCCAGCATTTT.

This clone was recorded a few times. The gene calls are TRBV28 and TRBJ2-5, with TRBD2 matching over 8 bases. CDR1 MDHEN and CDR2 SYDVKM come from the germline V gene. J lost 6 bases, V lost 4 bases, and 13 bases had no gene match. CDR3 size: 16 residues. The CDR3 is CASSSPGVAGMKTQYF. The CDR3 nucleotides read TGTGCCAGCAGTTCCCCCGGGGTAGCGGGAATGAAGACCCAGTACTTC.

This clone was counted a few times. The CDR3 nucleotides are TGTGCCAGCAGCTTAGAATCGGGACAGTGGTGGGAGCAGTACTTC. It specifies CASSLESGQWWEQYF. The V gene is TRBV7-9, the J gene TRBJ2-7, with 7 bases that match TRBD1. Per germline, CDR1 SEHNR and CDR2 FQNEAQ (reference sequence). This CDR3 spans 15 amino acids. Trimming removed 1 base from V and 7 bases from J; junction bases left unmatched: 10. The full variable domain, its missing parts supplied by reference TRBV7-9 and TRBJ2-7, is DTGVSQNPRHKITKRGQNVTFRCDPISEHNRLYWYRQTLGQGPEFLTYFQNEAQLEKSRLLSDRFSAERPKGSFSTLEIQRTEQGDSAMYLCASSLESGQWWEQYFGPGTRLTVT.

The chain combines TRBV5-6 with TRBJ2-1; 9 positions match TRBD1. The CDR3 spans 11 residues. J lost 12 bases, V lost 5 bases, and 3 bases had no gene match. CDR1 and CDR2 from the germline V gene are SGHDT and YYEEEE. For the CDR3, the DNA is TGTGCCAGCAGTTGGGGACAGGGGCAGTTCTTC. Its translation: CASSWGQGQFF.

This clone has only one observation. The CDR3 loop is CASSLRSSGGSRHEQYF. Here the CDR3 DNA reads TGTGCCAGCAGCTTACGAAGTAGCGGGGGATCCCGCCACGAGCAGTACTTC. The chain carries TRBV11-2 and TRBJ2-7; 9 positions match TRBD2. This CDR3 is built from 17 residues. With V trimmed by 2 bases and J by 5 bases, 13 bases remained unmatched. CDR1 and CDR2 from the germline V gene are SGHAT and FQNNGV.

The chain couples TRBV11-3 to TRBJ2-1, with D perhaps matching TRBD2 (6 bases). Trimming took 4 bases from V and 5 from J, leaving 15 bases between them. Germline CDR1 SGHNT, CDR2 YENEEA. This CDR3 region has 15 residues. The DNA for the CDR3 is TGTGCCAGCAGCTCTGGAGGGGCCGGCCACAATGAGCAGTTCTTC. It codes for CASSSGGAGHNEQFF.

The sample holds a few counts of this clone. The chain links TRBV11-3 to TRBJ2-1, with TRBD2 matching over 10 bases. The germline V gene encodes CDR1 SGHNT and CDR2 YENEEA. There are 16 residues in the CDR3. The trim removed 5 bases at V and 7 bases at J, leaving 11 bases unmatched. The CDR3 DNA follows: TGTGCCAGCAGCCGAGGCGCGGGGACTAGCGAGAATGAGCAGTTCTTC. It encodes CASSRGAGTSENEQFF.

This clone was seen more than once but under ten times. The CDR3: CASTVDRKIGGYTF. In DNA, the CDR3 is TGTGCCAGTACCGTAGACAGGAAGATTGGTGGCTACACCTTC. The V gene is TRBV19, the J gene TRBJ1-2; D might be TRBD1 (6 bases). CDR1 LNHDA and CDR2 SQIVND come from the germline V gene (reference sequence). The CDR3 spans 14 residues. Trimming removed 7 bases from V and 7 bases from J, with 19 bases in between. The full variable domain, its missing parts supplied by reference TRBV19 and TRBJ1-2, is DGGITQSPKYLFRKEGQNVTLSCEQNLNHDAMYWYRQDPGQGLRLIYYSQIVNDFQKGDIAEGYSVSREKKESFPLTVTSAQKNPTAFYLCASTVDRKIGGYTFGSGTRLTVV.

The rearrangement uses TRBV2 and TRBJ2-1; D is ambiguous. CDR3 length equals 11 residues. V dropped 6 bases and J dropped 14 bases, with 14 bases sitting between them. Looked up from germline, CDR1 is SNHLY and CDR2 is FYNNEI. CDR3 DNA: TGTGCCAGCAGCGGGCTCCGTAATGAGTTCTTC. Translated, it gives CASSGLRNEFF. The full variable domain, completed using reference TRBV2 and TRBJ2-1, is EPEVTQTPSHQVTQMGQEVILRCVPISNHLYFYWYRQILGQKVEFLVSFYNNEISEKSEIFDDQFSVERPDGSNFTLKIRSTKLEDSAMYFCASSGLRNEFFGPGTRLTVL.

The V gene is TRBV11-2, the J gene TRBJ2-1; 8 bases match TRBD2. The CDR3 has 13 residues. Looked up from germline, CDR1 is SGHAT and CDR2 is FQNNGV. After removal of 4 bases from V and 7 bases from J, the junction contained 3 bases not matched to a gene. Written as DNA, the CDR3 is TGTGCCAGCAGCTACGGCGGGGGGAATGAGCAGTTCTTC. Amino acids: CASSYGGGNEQFF.

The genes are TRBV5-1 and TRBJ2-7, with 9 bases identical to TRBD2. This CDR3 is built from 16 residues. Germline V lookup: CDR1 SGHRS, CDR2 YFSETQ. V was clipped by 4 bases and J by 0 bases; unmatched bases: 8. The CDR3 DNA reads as TGCGCCAGCAGCCAGAGCGGGGGGAAGCCCTCCTACGAGCAGTACTTC. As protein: CASSQSGGKPSYEQYF.

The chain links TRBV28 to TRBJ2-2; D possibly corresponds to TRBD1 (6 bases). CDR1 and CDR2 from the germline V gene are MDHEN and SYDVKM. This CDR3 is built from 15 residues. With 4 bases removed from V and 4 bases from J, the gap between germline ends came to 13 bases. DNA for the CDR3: TGTGCCAGCAGTTCCCGGACAGTAAGCACCGGGGAGCTGTTTTTT. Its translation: CASSSRTVSTGELFF.

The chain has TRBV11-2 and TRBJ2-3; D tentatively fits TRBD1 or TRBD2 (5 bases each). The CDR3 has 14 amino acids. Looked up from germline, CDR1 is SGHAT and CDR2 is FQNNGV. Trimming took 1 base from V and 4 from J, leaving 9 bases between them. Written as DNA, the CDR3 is TGTGCCAGCAGCTTAGGGCGAGGGGCAGATACGCAGTATTTT. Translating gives CASSLGRGADTQYF.

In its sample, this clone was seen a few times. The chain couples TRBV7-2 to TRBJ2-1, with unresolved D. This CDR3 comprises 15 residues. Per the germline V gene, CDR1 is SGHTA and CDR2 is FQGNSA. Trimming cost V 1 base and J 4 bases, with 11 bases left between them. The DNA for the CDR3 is TGTGCCAGCAGCTTAGACCCCGGCTGGTACAATGAGCAGTTCTTC. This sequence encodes CASSLDPGWYNEQFF.

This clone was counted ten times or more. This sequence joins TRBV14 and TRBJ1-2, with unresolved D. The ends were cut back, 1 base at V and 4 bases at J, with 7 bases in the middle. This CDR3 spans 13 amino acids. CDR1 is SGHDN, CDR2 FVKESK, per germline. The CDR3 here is CASSQVSVYGYTF. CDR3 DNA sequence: TGTGCCAGCAGCCAAGTTAGTGTCTATGGCTACACCTTC.